The rows below give T cell receptor beta chains drawn from one sample of a study of shared clonotypes between healthy human individuals. The method was immunoSEQ multiplex PCR; TCRdb's version includes in-frame clones alone and lacks a portion of them. This table holds approximately 2.4 million clones, nearly 97% found once. The specimen was naive CD4+ T cells sorted from blood. These receptor sequences come from a man aged 18 to 30 in good health. CDR3s include the opening cysteine and the closing phenylalanine or tryptophan. A D gene is named only where the DNA matches it firmly. A clone size is listed for some rows: how often the clone was seen (once, few, many), or a class if it is expanded.

v_gene,d_gene,j_gene,abundance,CDR3nt,CDR3aa
TRBV27,NA,TRBJ1-6,NA,TGTGCCAGCAGTTCCGTAGGGGGTTGGGACTCCTATAATTCACCCCTCCACTTT,CASSSVGGWDSYNSPLHF
TRBV9,NA,TRBJ2-7,NA,TGTGCCAGCAGCGTAGAGCCAGGGGTCTACGAGCAGTACTTC,CASSVEPGVYEQYF
TRBV6-5,TRBD1,TRBJ2-3,NA,TGTGCCAGCAGGACAGGGGCAGATACGCAGTATTTT,CASRTGADTQYF
TRBV28,NA,TRBJ1-3,NA,TGTGCCAGCAGTTTACTCCCAGGGATGGGGGGAAACACCATATATTTT,CASSLLPGMGGNTIYF
TRBV7-6,TRBD1,TRBJ2-1,once,TGTGCCAGCAGCTTAGGGATCGGACAGGGTTCCTACAATGAGCAGTTCTTC,CASSLGIGQGSYNEQFF
TRBV18,NA,TRBJ1-5,NA,TGTGCCAGCTCACCAGGGTCTCCTCAGCCCCAGCATTTT,CASSPGSPQPQHF
TRBV28,NA,TRBJ2-7,NA,TGTGCCAGCATCCAACAGGGCGAGCAGTACTTC,CASIQQGEQYF
TRBV7-9,TRBD1,TRBJ2-7,NA,TGTGCCAGCAGTTTTACCGGGACAGGAGCCTACGAGCAGTACTTC,CASSFTGTGAYEQYF
TRBV5-1,NA,TRBJ2-5,NA,TGCGCCAGCAGCGACCCCAGGGGAGGAGAGACCCAGTACTTC,CASSDPRGGETQYF
TRBV4-1,TRBD1,TRBJ2-3,NA,TGCGCCAGCAGCCATAGGTCGAGGGGGCAGGGCACAGATACGCAGTATTTT,CASSHRSRGQGTDTQYF
TRBV7-4,TRBD1,TRBJ1-3,NA,TGTGCCAGCAGCCCGAAGCTCGGGACAGGGAAGGCTTTGGGCTCTGGAAACACCATATATTTT,CASSPKLGTGKALGSGNTIYF
TRBV6-5,TRBD2,TRBJ2-1,NA,TGTGCCAGCAGCTCCGGGACTAGCGGGAGAAATGAGCAGTTCTTC,CASSSGTSGRNEQFF
TRBV28,NA,TRBJ1-1,NA,TGTGCCAGCAGCTCTAGTACACGTGAAGCTTTCTTT,CASSSSTREAFF
TRBV10-3,NA,TRBJ1-6,NA,TGTGCCATCAGTGAAGGTGAAGGGGGACCCCTCCACTTT,CAISEGEGGPLHF
TRBV6-4,NA,TRBJ2-5,NA,TGTGCCAGCAGCCCTGAGGCAGGGGCGACCCAGTACTTC,CASSPEAGATQYF
TRBV6-1,TRBD2,TRBJ2-3,NA,TGTGCCAGCAGTGAACGACTCACGCGGGAGGGCACAGATACGCAGTATTTT,CASSERLTREGTDTQYF
TRBV7-3,NA,TRBJ2-2,NA,TGTGCCAGCAGCCGAACAAATCAGGGTCCCGGGGAGCTGTTTTTT,CASSRTNQGPGELFF
TRBV5-4,NA,TRBJ1-2,once,TGTGCCAGCAGCCCGCGTGTAGAAGGGGCGGGTGGCTACACCTTC,CASSPRVEGAGGYTF
TRBV6-1,TRBD1,TRBJ2-7,once,TGTGCCAGCAGGGGCAGGGGGTTGGACGAGCAGTACTTC,CASRGRGLDEQYF
TRBV6-1,TRBD2,TRBJ2-7,NA,TGTGCCACCCACAGGACTAGCGGGGGGGACGAGCAGTACTTC,CATHRTSGGDEQYF
TRBV6-1,NA,TRBJ2-6,NA,TGTGCCAGCAGTGAAGGGGACGAACCGTCGCCATTCAACAACGTCCTGACTTTC,CASSEGDEPSPFNNVLTF
TRBV11-2,TRBD2,TRBJ2-7,NA,TGTGCCAGCAGCTTAGTTAGTGGGTGGGAGGGCAGCTACGAGCAGTACTTC,CASSLVSGWEGSYEQYF
TRBV25-1,NA,TRBJ2-7,NA,TGTGCCAGCAGGACCGGGCCAACCCACGAGCAGTACTTC,CASRTGPTHEQYF
TRBV2,NA,TRBJ2-2,once,TGTGCCAGCAGTGCGGATGGCGGCAGCACCGGGGAGCTGTTTTTT,CASSADGGSTGELFF
TRBV20-1,TRBD2,TRBJ2-3,NA,TGCAGTGCTGGCGGGGGTGATACGCAGTATTTT,CSAGGGDTQYF
TRBV18,NA,TRBJ2-1,NA,TGTGCCAGCTCACCCTGGACGGGTGGCTACAATGAGCAGTTCTTC,CASSPWTGGYNEQFF
TRBV11-2,NA,TRBJ2-5,NA,TGTGCCAGCAGCCCCGGGGACGCTGGGACCCAGTACTTC,CASSPGDAGTQYF
TRBV19,TRBD1,TRBJ1-6,NA,TGTGCCAGTAGTATACAGGGGGAAGATTCACCCCTCCACTTT,CASSIQGEDSPLHF
TRBV19,TRBD1,TRBJ1-5,NA,TGTGCCAGTACCCCGACAGGGGGCGGTCAGCCCCAGCATTTT,CASTPTGGGQPQHF
TRBV11-2,NA,TRBJ2-5,NA,TGTGCCAGCAGCCTCGGTCCACAAGAGACCCAGTACTTC,CASSLGPQETQYF
TRBV7-9,NA,TRBJ1-5,NA,TGTGCCAGCACCGCGGGGGAGTTTAGCAATCAGCCCCAGCATTTT,CASTAGEFSNQPQHF
TRBV27,TRBD2,TRBJ2-1,NA,TGTGCCAGCAGTTTATTCCGACTAGCAAACTACAATGAGCAGTTCTTC,CASSLFRLANYNEQFF
TRBV5-3,TRBD2,TRBJ2-7,once,TGTGCCAGAAGCTTGTGGGGTGGCGGGACTAGCGTCCTCCGGGAGCAGTACTTC,CARSLWGGGTSVLREQYF
TRBV7-2,NA,TRBJ2-5,NA,TGTGCCAGCAGCGCCGGAATTTTAGAGACCCAGTACTTC,CASSAGILETQYF
TRBV9,NA,TRBJ2-7,NA,TGTGCCAGCAGCGTAGATGGCGCCTACGAGCAGTACTTC,CASSVDGAYEQYF
TRBV25-1,NA,TRBJ2-7,NA,TGTGCCAGCAGTGAATCTCCACCCTACGAGCAGTACTTC,CASSESPPYEQYF
TRBV27,TRBD1,TRBJ1-1,once,TGTGCCAGCAGCTCCGGGACAGGGTTCACTGAAGCTTTCTTT,CASSSGTGFTEAFF
TRBV19,TRBD1,TRBJ1-6,NA,TGTGCCAGTAGCCCGGGACAGGGGACTTCACCCCTCCACTTT,CASSPGQGTSPLHF
TRBV30,TRBD1,TRBJ1-4,NA,TGTGCCTGGGGGACAGGGGCGGCTAATGAAAAACTGTTTTTT,CAWGTGAANEKLFF
TRBV5-1,NA,TRBJ2-7,NA,TGCGCCAGCAGGAGGGACGTGGTCTACGAGCAGTACTTC,CASRRDVVYEQYF
TRBV15,NA,TRBJ1-3,NA,TGTGCCACCAGCGGGGGGCTTGGAAACACCATATATTTT,CATSGGLGNTIYF
TRBV6-5,NA,TRBJ1-3,NA,TGTGCCAGCATCGACCCCTTTGGAAACACCATATATTTT,CASIDPFGNTIYF
TRBV7-6,TRBD2,TRBJ2-1,NA,TGTGCCAGCAGCGGAGGACTAGGGGTGTTCGATGAGCAGTTCTTC,CASSGGLGVFDEQFF
TRBV7-9,NA,TRBJ1-3,NA,TGTGCCAGCAGCTTAGGAGGGACCGTAGGAAACACCATATATTTT,CASSLGGTVGNTIYF
TRBV10-3,NA,TRBJ1-1,once,TGTGCCATCAGTGAGCAGGAAAACACTGAAGCTTTCTTT,CAISEQENTEAFF
TRBV5-1,NA,TRBJ2-3,NA,TGCGCCAGCAGCGCCGGCGATACGCAGTATTTT,CASSAGDTQYF
TRBV18,NA,TRBJ1-6,NA,TGTGCCAGCTCACCGCCCGGGGGCAGGGTCGTTTCACCCCTCCACTTT,CASSPPGGRVVSPLHF
TRBV13,NA,TRBJ2-6,NA,TGTGCCAGCAGCTTAAGCGGGTCTGGGGCCAACGTCCTGACTTTC,CASSLSGSGANVLTF
TRBV7-2,NA,TRBJ1-6,NA,TGTGCCAGCAGCCCCGAGGCCGGCACAAATTCACCCCTCCACTTT,CASSPEAGTNSPLHF
TRBV6-5,NA,TRBJ1-5,NA,TGTGCCAGCGGAAGGCAGCCCCAGCATTTT,CASGRQPQHF
TRBV4-1,TRBD2,TRBJ2-7,NA,TGCGCCAGCAGCCAAGCGTATGTACTAGCGGGATTAGTAGACGAGCAGTACTTC,CASSQAYVLAGLVDEQYF
TRBV6-6,TRBD1,TRBJ2-7,NA,TGTGCCAGCAGTCGAGGGACAGGGGCCTACGAGCAGTACTTC,CASSRGTGAYEQYF
TRBV6-6,NA,TRBJ1-5,NA,TGTGCCAGCAGTCACGATTATAGCAATCAGCCCCAGCATTTT,CASSHDYSNQPQHF
TRBV7-2,TRBD1,TRBJ1-1,NA,TGTGCCAGCAGCTGGGGACAGATGAACACTGAAGCTTTCTTT,CASSWGQMNTEAFF
TRBV30,NA,TRBJ1-5,NA,TGTGCCTGGAGCGTCGACAGGAATAGGGTTCAGCCCCAGCATTTT,CAWSVDRNRVQPQHF
TRBV9,NA,TRBJ2-5,NA,TGTGCCAGCAGCGCCCGACTATCCTGGGAAACAAAGGAGACCCAGTACTTC,CASSARLSWETKETQYF
TRBV19,NA,TRBJ2-7,NA,TGTGCCAGTAGTATACTAGCCTCCTACGAGCAGTACTTC,CASSILASYEQYF
TRBV29-1,NA,TRBJ2-3,NA,TGCAGCGGGGGGGATCTTTACACAGATACGCAGTATTTT,CSGGDLYTDTQYF